This passage covers 29 T cell receptor beta chains from one sample sequenced in a study of T cell repertoires in cytomegalovirus infection. TCRdb itself ran the reads through MiXCR, one entry per CDR3 protein. The sample yields tens of thousands of distinct CDR3 sequences, over 15% seen once. Their recognized antigens are unknown. The starting material was CD8+ T cells from cultured PBMCs, obtained from culture after CMV antigen stimulation. These receptor sequences come from a human donor in good health (CMV status not recorded). Some clones in this sample may be carry-over from other donors' samples.

The chain is built from TRBV27 and TRBJ2-2, with TRBD2 as a possible D gene (5 bases). Germline V gene sequence: CDR1 MNHEY, CDR2 SMNVEV (reference sequence). The V end lost 7 bases, the J end lost 6 bases, and 12 bases lay between the germline ends. There are 13 residues in the CDR3. The DNA for the CDR3 is TGTGCCAGCACACGAGCGAGGGCCGGGGAGCTGTTTTTT. Protein sequence: CASTRARAGELFF.

The chain joins TRBV12-5 to TRBJ1-2, with 9 bases fitting TRBD1. The germline CDR1 and CDR2 sequences are LGHNT and FRNRAP. Unmatched junction bases numbered 8, after V lost 1 base and J lost 5 bases. The CDR3 sequence is 16 residues long. CDR3 sequence: CASGLDPRDRAYGYTF. CDR3 DNA sequence: TGTGCTAGTGGTTTGGATCCCCGGGACAGGGCTTATGGCTACACCTTC.

This chain links TRBV20-1 with TRBJ2-1; maybe TRBD1 (5 bases). This CDR3 has 15 amino acids. Germline CDR1 is DFQATT and CDR2 is SNEGSKA (reference sequence). V was trimmed by 5 bases and J by 3 bases, leaving 17 bases between them. The CDR3 DNA sequence: TGCAGTGCTGTTTCGACAGTAAGGGGCTACAATGAGCAGTTCTTC. This gives the protein CSAVSTVRGYNEQFF.

J is TRBJ2-1 and V is TRBV7-9; the match to TRBD2 covers 11 bases. After removal of 4 bases from V and 5 bases from J, the junction contained 10 bases not matched to a gene. Germline V CDR1 and CDR2: SEHNR, FQNEAQ (reference sequence). The CDR3 is made up of 17 amino acids. The CDR3 protein is CASSSPLSSGGDNEQFF. The CDR3 bases are TGTGCCAGCAGCTCCCCCTTGAGTAGCGGGGGGGACAATGAGCAGTTCTTC.

The V call is TRBV7-2, the J call TRBJ2-7; 8 nucleotides line up with TRBD2. V lost 5 bases and J lost 2; bases outside the gene matches: 8. Germline-derived CDR1 and CDR2 are SGHTA and FQGNSA. This CDR3 has 15 amino acids. The CDR3: CASSDTSGGAYEQYF. As DNA, the CDR3 is TGTGCCAGCAGCGACACTAGCGGAGGGGCCTACGAGCAGTACTTC.

This clonotype has a handful of counts. The V gene is TRBV7-3, the J gene TRBJ2-3; 7 nucleotides line up with TRBD2. The CDR3 length is 16 residues. Germline V CDR1 and CDR2: SGHTA, FQGTGA. V was clipped by 11 bases and J by 2 bases; unmatched bases: 16. The CDR3 sequence: CASRLGGRGSTDTQYF. In DNA, the CDR3 is TGTGCCTCGAGGCTCGGCGGGAGAGGGTCCACAGATACGCAGTATTTT.

The gene calls are TRBV11-3 and TRBJ2-7, with 9 positions matching TRBD1. The CDR3 has 13 residues. Germline V gene data show CDR1 as SGHNT and CDR2 as YENEEA. J lost 5 bases, V lost 4 bases, and 3 bases had no gene match. CDR3 sequence: CASSSGTGNEQYF. The CDR3, as DNA: TGTGCCAGCAGCTCCGGGACAGGGAACGAGCAGTACTTC.

Points on this clonotype: No conserved phenylalanine or tryptophan ends this CDR3, so it is likely a read error. The rearrangement joins TRBV7-9 to TRBJ2-1, with D possibly being TRBD2 (5 bases). Trimming left V 4 bases short and J 7 bases short, with 14 bases between. Germline V gene sequence: CDR1 SEHNR, CDR2 FQNEAQ (reference sequence). This CDR3 is built from 14 residues. The CDR3 DNA is TGTGCCAGCAGCTCCAAAGCCCTAGCTAATGAGCAGTTCCTC. It specifies CASSSKALANEQFL.

The chain couples TRBV20-1 to TRBJ1-1; TRBD1 is a possible D gene (5 bases). The length of the CDR3 is 12 residues. Trimming cost V 6 bases and J 1 base, with 9 bases left between them. Germline lookup yields CDR1 DFQATT and CDR2 SNEGSKA (reference sequence). CDR3 sequence (DNA): TGCAGTGCGATGAGGGGGAACACTGAAGCTTTCTTT. Translating it yields CSAMRGNTEAFF.

This clonotype came up a few times. CDR3 sequence reads: CASKSRGNEQFF. In DNA, the CDR3 is TGTGCCAGCAAAAGTCGAGGTAATGAGCAGTTCTTC. This chain connects TRBV3-1 to TRBJ2-1, with unresolved D. The CDR3 contains 12 residues. Looked up from germline, CDR1 is LGHDT and CDR2 is YNNKEL (reference sequence). Trimming shortened V by 7 bases and J by 7 bases, and 11 bases separated the two germline ends.

The gene calls are TRBV10-3 and TRBJ2-5; 11 positions agree with TRBD2. Germline V gives CDR1 ENHRY, CDR2 SYGVKD. The J segment lost 2 bases and the V segment lost 0 bases, leaving 11 bases of the junction unmatched. This CDR3 has 19 residues. CDR3 amino acids: CAISESTTSGDPPQETQYF. CDR3 coding DNA: TGTGCCATCAGTGAGTCTACGACTAGCGGGGACCCCCCTCAAGAGACCCAGTACTTC.

The chain joins TRBV6-8 to TRBJ2-2, with D maybe TRBD1 (6 bases). In germline, CDR1 is MNHGY, CDR2 SAAAGT. There are 15 residues in the CDR3. V was shortened by 7 bases and J by 6 bases, with 18 bases between the two germline ends. The CDR3, as DNA: TGTGCCAGCAAGAACCTAGCAGGGGCCGCCGGGGAGCTGTTTTTT. Amino acids: CASKNLAGAAGELFF.

This clonotype was seen more than once but under ten times. The chain employs TRBV29-1 and TRBJ1-2, with 7 bases lining up with TRBD1. The CDR3 runs to 14 residues. V gave up 8 bases and J gave up 8 bases; unmatched junction bases: 17. Per the germline V gene, CDR1 is SQVTM and CDR2 is ANQGSEA. CDR3 amino acids: CSTKTGEGVTGYTF. The CDR3 DNA follows: TGCAGCACCAAAACAGGGGAGGGAGTAACGGGCTACACCTTC.

Concerning this clonotype itself: It may be a read error: a sequence one base away is much more abundant. The chain carries TRBV7-2 and TRBJ2-3; either TRBD1 or TRBD2 may fit D (5 bases each). The CDR3 is 15 residues long. The V gene lost 2 bases and the J gene lost 2 bases, with 11 bases spanning the gap. Germline V CDR1 and CDR2: SGHTA, FQGNSA. The CDR3 sequence is CASSLTGDPTDTQYF. CDR3 coding DNA: TGTGCCAGCAGCTTAACCGGGGACCCCACAGATACGCAGTATTTT.

This chain uses TRBV7-9 with TRBJ2-3, with TRBD2 matching over 7 bases. The CDR3 has 17 residues. The trim removed 5 bases at V and 5 bases at J, leaving 16 bases unmatched. Per the germline V gene, CDR1 is SEHNR and CDR2 is FQNEAQ (reference sequence). The CDR3 region has the DNA TGTGCCAGCAGCCATTCGGCATCTGCGGGAGCGGGAGATACGCAGTATTTT. Encoded protein: CASSHSASAGAGDTQYF.

There are many counts of this clonotype. The chain couples TRBV7-8 to TRBJ1-1, with D unresolved. Germline V gives CDR1 SGHVS, CDR2 FQNEAQ. CDR3 length equals 12 residues. V was clipped by 5 bases and J by 3 bases, with 7 bases between them. CDR3 nucleotides: TGTGCCAGCAGCCAAACGTACACTGAAGCTTTCTTT. Translated: CASSQTYTEAFF.

The chain carries TRBV27 and TRBJ2-7; D ambiguous. Germline CDR1 and CDR2: MNHEY and SMNVEV (reference sequence). The V gene lost 2 bases and the J gene lost 2 bases, with 7 bases spanning the gap. CDR3 length equals 13 residues. CDR3 amino acids: CASSLTAAYEQYF. The CDR3 DNA sequence: TGTGCCAGCAGTTTAACGGCTGCCTACGAGCAGTACTTC.

This clonotype was counted only a few times. This chain links TRBV7-2 with TRBJ2-5; D not certain. The ends were cut back, 7 bases at V and 3 bases at J, with 18 bases in the middle. This CDR3 region has 15 residues. Germline values: CDR1 SGHTA, CDR2 FQGNSA. CDR3 sequence: CASIPYPTSEETQYF. The CDR3 region has the DNA TGTGCCAGCATCCCTTACCCAACTTCTGAAGAGACCCAGTACTTC.

V gene TRBV5-1 combines with J gene TRBJ2-7; tentative D call: TRBD1 (6 bases). Germline V CDR1 and CDR2: SGHRS, YFSETQ. The V gene lost 7 bases and the J gene lost 5 bases, with 16 bases spanning the gap. This CDR3 comprises 13 residues. The CDR3 DNA follows: TGCGCCAGCTCAGGGCAGGGGACCCACGAGCAGTACTTC. Residues: CASSGQGTHEQYF.

The gene calls are TRBV27 and TRBJ2-1; TRBD2 matches at 8 bases. Germline V CDR1 and CDR2: MNHEY, SMNVEV (reference sequence). The CDR3 contains 15 residues. J lost 8 bases, V lost 4 bases, and 10 bases had no gene match. CDR3 in amino acids: CASSYRTAGGDEQFF. CDR3 DNA: TGTGCCAGCAGTTACAGGACGGCGGGGGGCGATGAGCAGTTCTTC.

This clonotype has ten or more counts. The gene calls are TRBV7-2 and TRBJ1-1; 7 bases agree with TRBD1. The CDR3 runs 13 residues. Germline CDR1 and CDR2: SGHTA and FQGNSA. With V trimmed by 5 bases and J by 5 bases, 5 bases remained unmatched. CDR3 nucleotide sequence: TGTGCCAGCAGCCTGACAGGGAGGACTGAAGCTTTCTTT. Its protein is CASSLTGRTEAFF.

This chain connects TRBV28 to TRBJ1-1; D might be TRBD1 (6 bases). The CDR3 covers 15 residues. Germline CDR1 reads MDHEN; CDR2 reads SYDVKM. The V and J ends lost 6 bases and 1 base respectively, with 15 bases between them. DNA for the CDR3: TGTGCCAGCAGCTGGGGCGGGACACAGAACACTGAAGCTTTCTTT. Translated, it gives CASSWGGTQNTEAFF.

This clonotype came up a few times. Here the CDR3 DNA reads TGCGCCAGCAGCCAAGAAACCAACCAACGCCGCGGGCAGTTCTTC. Translated, it gives CASSQETNQRRGQFF. V and J are TRBV4-3 and TRBJ2-1, with D hard to call. The CDR3 is 15 amino acids. The V end was cut by 0 bases, the J end by 12 bases, with 18 bases between. The germline V gene encodes CDR1 LGHNA and CDR2 YSLEER.

The rearrangement joins TRBV7-2 to TRBJ1-1, with D unclear. The CDR3 length is 11 residues. Germline CDR1 and CDR2: SGHTA and FQGNSA. Between the trimmed V and J ends, which lost 4 bases and 4 bases, there was a span of 4 bases. CDR3 nucleotide sequence: TGTGCCAGCAGCTCCGCCACTGAAGCTTTCTTT. Its translation: CASSSATEAFF.

This clonotype was seen only a few times. The chain uses TRBV7-9 and TRBJ2-7; 7 nucleotides line up with TRBD1. With 1 base clipped from V and 5 bases from J, the junction kept 11 bases outside the gene matches. CDR3 length: 16 amino acids. CDR1 is SEHNR and CDR2 is FQNEAQ in the germline V gene (reference sequence). This chain's CDR3 is CASSLVGSGQENEQYF. In nucleotides, the CDR3 is TGTGCCAGCAGCTTAGTTGGTTCAGGACAGGAAAACGAGCAGTACTTC.

This clonotype was counted a few times. The rearrangement links TRBV7-2 to TRBJ2-4; possibly TRBD1 for D (6 bases). V was trimmed by 3 bases and J by 6 bases, leaving 15 bases between them. Per the germline V gene, CDR1 is SGHTA and CDR2 is FQGNSA. The CDR3 has 15 amino acids. CDR3 sequence (DNA): TGTGCCAGCAGCTTGACAGGTGGGCGCCCAAACATTCAGTACTTC. This gives the protein CASSLTGGRPNIQYF.

The chain recombines TRBV7-3 with TRBJ2-5; D uncertain. Germline CDR1 SGHTA, CDR2 FQGTGA. Trimming cost V 2 bases and J 3 bases, with 7 bases left between them. The CDR3 is made up of 13 amino acids. The CDR3 DNA sequence: TGTGCCAGCAGCTTAGGCGGAGAAGAGACCCAGTACTTC. Protein product: CASSLGGEETQYF. Filled out from reference TRBV7-3 and TRBJ2-5, the complete variable domain reads GAGVSQTPSNKVTEKGKYVELRCDPISGHTALYWYRQSLGQGPEFLIYFQGTGAADDSGLPNDRFFAVRPEGSVSTLKIQRTERGDSAVYLCASSLGGEETQYFGPGTRLLVL.

This clonotype appeared a few times. This chain links TRBV28 with TRBJ2-3; 8 bases match TRBD2. V lost 5 bases and J lost 0; bases outside the gene matches: 7. The CDR3 length is 16 residues. CDR1 MDHEN and CDR2 SYDVKM come from the germline V gene. In DNA, the CDR3 is TGTGCCAGCAGTGCCCTAGCGGGTGCTAGCACAGATACGCAGTATTTT. As protein: CASSALAGASTDTQYF.

The chain joins TRBV28 to TRBJ2-1, with D unresolved. Germline lookup yields CDR1 MDHEN and CDR2 SYDVKM. The CDR3 covers 13 residues. V was trimmed by 4 bases and J by 9 bases, leaving 13 bases between them. Written as DNA, the CDR3 is TGTGCCAGCAGTTCCCTCCCCCGGCGTGAGCAGTTCTTC. Translated: CASSSLPRREQFF.